This T cell receptor beta chain was sequenced for a study of T cell changes during pregnancy in multiple sclerosis. CDR1 is MNHEY, CDR2 SMNVEV, per germline (reference sequence). V trimming: 6 bases; J trimming: 3 bases; junction bases outside the gene matches: 17. There are 19 residues in the CDR3. Here immunoSEQ multiplex PCR was the method, and the copy in TCRdb shows in-frame clones only, minus some. Of some 36,000 clones listed, approximately 90% are singletons. This sequence originates from a female donor in good health, enrolled as a control in a pregnancy study. Sequencing was performed on CD4+ T cells from peripheral blood mononuclear cells, taken in the second trimester of pregnancy. The chain employs TRBV27 and TRBJ1-6, with 7 bases that match TRBD1. CDR3 residues: CASRVAGGSWGLYNSPLHF. Here the CDR3 DNA reads TGTGCCAGCAGAGTAGCAGGGGGGTCTTGGGGGCTCTATAATTCACCCCTCCACTTT.